This paragraph reports one T cell receptor beta chain. The antigen remains undetermined. Each subset's genomic DNA was split evenly across several immunoSEQ plates. The protocol was immunoSEQ multiplex PCR, while the TCRdb copy is restricted to in-frame clones and leaves out a portion. The table records about a million clones, approximately 80% of them present only once. These data originate in a study of shared clonotypes between healthy human individuals. Study as a whole: CD4 naive cells filled three plates per donor, CD4 memory three, CD8 naive two and CD8 memory one. Findings of the study overall: Rarefaction showed that sequencing of sorted subsets was incomplete (despite large depth).

With 4 bases removed from V and 0 bases from J, the gap between germline ends came to 7 bases. CDR1 is SGHRS, CDR2 YFSETQ, per germline. This CDR3 comprises 14 residues. Within Nashville, Tennessee resided all donors, each a Caucasian adult. This sequence was found in a man younger than 35 in good health. Some clones in this sample may be carry-over from other donors' samples. Input material: memory CD4+ T cells from PBMCs. Subset given: CD45RA-negative fraction. This chain joins TRBV5-1 and TRBJ2-2; D unclear. The CDR3, as DNA: TGCGCCAGCAGCGAGTCCCCGAACACCGGGGAGCTGTTTTTT. It specifies CASSESPNTGELFF.